The entry that follows covers one T cell receptor (beta chain) sequence. The source of the sample is a study of tumor-infiltrating lymphocytes in localized non-small cell lung cancer. Across the study: The cohort mixed smokers and never-smokers, several histologies, and some post-neoadjuvant-chemotherapy samples.

Some clones are missing from TCRdb's copy, which holds only in-frame ones; the method was immunoSEQ multiplex PCR. This sample has about 12,000 clones; roughly 80% occur once, and the top ten carry around 12%. This CDR3 spans 12 amino acids. The germline CDR1 and CDR2 sequences are SNHLY and FYNNEI. V was pared by 4 bases and J by 4 bases, with 6 bases between. The rearrangement links TRBV2 to TRBJ2-3; D is unresolved. The source of this sequence is a human donor with non-small cell lung cancer. The sequenced sample was lung tumor tissue. For the CDR3, the DNA is TGTGCCAGCAGTGCCGGAGCAGATACGCAGTATTTT. It yields the protein CASSAGADTQYF. Complete variable domain (other parts from reference TRBV2 and TRBJ2-3): EPEVTQTPSHQVTQMGQEVILRCVPISNHLYFYWYRQILGQKVEFLVSFYNNEISEKSEIFDDQFSVERPDGSNFTLKIRSTKLEDSAMYFCASSAGADTQYFGPGTRLTVL.